Each of the 18 T cell receptor beta chains below was sequenced from the same sample in a study of early T cells in non-severe SARS-CoV-2 infection. MiXCR, applied by TCRdb to the 5' RACE reads, yields one record per CDR3 protein. Of tens of thousands of distinct CDR3 sequences listed, under 4.5% are singletons. Input material: whole blood. These receptors originate from an adult who was a healthcare worker with PCR-confirmed SARS-CoV-2 infection or an uninfected control (not recorded which).

This clonotype occurred a few times. The V and J genes are TRBV28 and TRBJ2-3; possibly TRBD2 for D (6 bases). The V gene lost 8 bases and the J gene lost 2 bases, with 14 bases spanning the gap. This CDR3 comprises 14 residues. Germline V lookup: CDR1 MDHEN, CDR2 SYDVKM. The CDR3 DNA is TGTGCCAGCTACGCCGGGGGAATCACAGATACGCAGTATTTT. This codes for CASYAGGITDTQYF.

This clonotype was seen ten or more times. The chain recombines TRBV7-2 with TRBJ2-1; D is perhaps TRBD1 (6 bases). The CDR3 is 13 residues long. V dropped 5 bases and J dropped 6 bases, with 11 bases sitting between them. The germline V gene encodes CDR1 SGHTA and CDR2 FQGNSA. DNA for the CDR3: TGTGCCAGCAGCAACAGGGTTGGCAATGAGCAGTTCTTC. Translation gives CASSNRVGNEQFF.

This clonotype is judged medium-sized (0.01 to 0.1%). The V and J genes are TRBV7-6 and TRBJ2-1, with a tentative D call TRBD2 (6 bases). Germline values: CDR1 SGHVS, CDR2 FNYEAQ. The V and J ends lost 5 bases and 1 base respectively, with 9 bases between them. The CDR3 is made up of 14 amino acids. CDR3 sequence (DNA): TGTGCCAGCAGCCCGGGGACTTCCTACAATGAGCAGTTCTTC. Translation gives CASSPGTSYNEQFF.

This clonotype was seen repeatedly, ten times or more. The chain is built from TRBV4-1 and TRBJ1-2, with TRBD1 matching 7 bases. Germline V gene data show CDR1 as MGHRA and CDR2 as YSYEKL. The length of the CDR3 is 17 residues. V gave up 2 bases and J gave up 1 base; unmatched junction bases: 10. CDR3 DNA sequence: TGCGCCAGCAGCCAATCTAACAGGGGAATCAGTAACTATGGCTACACCTTC. Protein: CASSQSNRGISNYGYTF.

This clonotype was counted at least ten times. The chain employs TRBV29-1 and TRBJ2-7, with 7 bases that match TRBD1. CDR1 is SQVTM, CDR2 ANQGSEA, per germline. V dropped 7 bases and J dropped 6; count of bases not matched to a gene: 6. The CDR3 loop spans 11 amino acids. CDR3 amino acids: CSAHTGVEQYF. The CDR3 nucleotides read TGCAGCGCCCACACAGGGGTCGAGCAGTACTTC.

This clonotype was picked up many times. V is TRBV27 and J is TRBJ1-3; the D is unclear. V shed 5 bases and J shed 1 base, with 9 bases lying between them. In germline, CDR1 is MNHEY, CDR2 SMNVEV (reference sequence). This CDR3 contains 14 residues. CDR3 in DNA: TGTGCCAGCAGTCCCACTCAATCTGGAAACACCATATATTTT. It translates to CASSPTQSGNTIYF.

This clonotype was counted only a few times. The chain combines TRBV7-6 with TRBJ2-3; 10 positions match TRBD2. The germline V gene has CDR1 SGHVS and CDR2 FNYEAQ. CDR3 size: 15 residues. J gave up 5 bases and V 0 bases, and 2 bases lay outside the gene matches. DNA for the CDR3: TGTGCCAGCAGCTTAGCACTAGCGGGAATAGATACGCAGTATTTT. Its protein product is CASSLALAGIDTQYF.

In its sample, this clonotype was seen many times. J is TRBJ2-7 and V is TRBV10-3, with 7 nucleotides matching TRBD1. V shed 4 bases and J 5 bases; nucleotides not matched to a gene: 5. Germline V gene data show CDR1 as ENHRY and CDR2 as SYGVKD. The length of the CDR3 is 13 residues. The CDR3 nucleotides are TGTGCCATCAGTGGACAGGGCTGGGACGAGCAGTACTTC. It is translated as CAISGQGWDEQYF.

This clonotype was seen ten or more times. This chain uses TRBV30 with TRBJ2-7, with D perhaps given as TRBD1 or TRBD2 (5 bases each). The CDR3 has 14 residues. Germline CDR1 reads GTSNPN; CDR2 reads SVGIG (reference sequence). Trimming shortened V by 1 base and J by 1 base, and 11 bases separated the two germline ends. The CDR3 protein is CAWSGGSGSYEQYF. The CDR3 nucleotides read TGTGCCTGGAGTGGGGGGAGCGGTTCCTACGAGCAGTACTTC.

This clonotype was found many times. The chain joins TRBV6-5 to TRBJ2-7; D is perhaps TRBD1 or TRBD2 (5 bases each). Trimming shortened V by 6 bases and J by 6 bases, and 18 bases separated the two germline ends. The CDR3 extends over 14 amino acids. The germline V gene has CDR1 MNHEY and CDR2 SVGAGI. CDR3 loop: CASSITDGAIEQYF. The CDR3 region has the DNA TGTGCCAGCAGCATAACTGACGGGGCGATCGAGCAGTACTTC.

This clonotype has at least ten counts. V and J are TRBV7-3 and TRBJ1-6; TRBD1 might be the D (6 bases). The ends were cut back, 3 bases at V and 9 bases at J, with 15 bases in the middle. This CDR3 has 15 residues. Germline values: CDR1 SGHTA, CDR2 FQGTGA. The CDR3 DNA is TGTGCCAGCAGCTTGCAGGGGCAAGGGGGTTCACCCCTCCACTTT. Amino acids: CASSLQGQGGSPLHF.

This clonotype was observed many times. V gene TRBV11-2 combines with J gene TRBJ2-1; D gene ambiguous. Germline V lookup: CDR1 SGHAT, CDR2 FQNNGV. V lost 5 bases to trimming and J lost 1 base, with 9 bases between them. CDR3 length equals 14 residues. The CDR3 region has the DNA TGTGCCAGCAGCCTCTACCGATCCTACAATGAGCAGTTCTTC. It yields the protein CASSLYRSYNEQFF.

This clonotype was observed at least ten times. CDR3 coding DNA: TGTGCCAGCAGCTTGAATGCTTTCAATCAGCCCCAGCATTTT. Translating it yields CASSLNAFNQPQHF. The chain combines TRBV5-6 with TRBJ1-5; no firm D call. V was pared by 1 base and J by 3 bases, with 8 bases between. CDR3 length: 14 residues. CDR1 and CDR2 (germline): SGHDT, YYEEEE.

This clonotype was picked up many times. The CDR3 protein is CASSYSRTGKGETQYF. The CDR3 nucleotides are TGTGCCAGCAGTTACTCGAGAACCGGGAAGGGAGAGACCCAGTACTTC. The chain uses TRBV6-5 and TRBJ2-5, with D maybe TRBD2 (5 bases). The CDR3 covers 16 residues. Germline CDR1 is MNHEY and CDR2 is SVGAGI. Trimming stripped 0 bases from V and 4 bases from J, with 15 bases between.

At least ten counts were recorded for this clonotype. DNA of the CDR3: TGCAGCGCCGGGACAGTTAACTATGGCTACACCTTC. Translation gives CSAGTVNYGYTF. The J gene is TRBJ1-2, the V gene TRBV29-1; 7 nucleotides agree with TRBD1. The CDR3 extends over 12 amino acids. CDR1 is SQVTM and CDR2 is ANQGSEA in the germline V gene. Trimming took 7 bases from V and 1 from J; bases not matched to a gene: 3.

This clonotype showed up many times. This sequence joins TRBV6-5 and TRBJ1-3; no reliable D call. V lost 0 bases and J lost 0, with 12 bases in between. This CDR3 is built from 17 residues. In germline, CDR1 is MNHEY, CDR2 SVGAGI. The DNA of the CDR3 is TGTGCCAGCAGTTACTCGTCCTGGGGTGTCTCTGGAAACACCATATATTTT. Translating gives CASSYSSWGVSGNTIYF.

This clonotype has a count of ten or more. The J gene is TRBJ2-3, the V gene TRBV20-1, with 7 nucleotides matching TRBD2. The CDR3 length is 13 residues. Germline CDR1 and CDR2: DFQATT and SNEGSKA (reference sequence). With V trimmed by 1 base and J by 6 bases, 4 bases remained unmatched. CDR3 in DNA: TGCAGTGCTAGAGGGCTAGCGGTGGATACGCAGTATTTT. Its translation: CSARGLAVDTQYF.

The J gene is TRBJ2-5, the V gene TRBV11-2; tentatively, D is TRBD2 (5 bases). The CDR3 is 16 amino acids. The V gene lost 5 bases and the J gene lost 3 bases, with 19 bases spanning the gap. The germline gives CDR1 SGHAT, CDR2 FQNNGV. CDR3 residues: CASSALGRDAEETQYF. DNA of the CDR3: TGTGCCAGCAGCGCGCTTGGGAGAGACGCTGAAGAGACCCAGTACTTC.